A single sample is the source of the 28 T cell receptor beta chains below, sequenced in a study of CD4 and CD8 cells across lung adenocarcinoma regions. MiXCR, run by TCRdb on the PCR reads, gives a single entry per CDR3 protein. The sample has thousands of distinct CDR3 sequences; about 51% are singletons. Material for sequencing was CD8+ T cells from the center of a lung tumor. The receptors come from a female donor with lung adenocarcinoma. The CD4 and CD8 labels of this study may be unreliable.

This sequence joins TRBV3-1 and TRBJ1-6, with TRBD1 matching 9 bases. V was clipped by 1 base and J by 8 bases; unmatched bases: 0. CDR1 is LGHDT, CDR2 YNNKEL, per germline (reference sequence). The CDR3 length is 14 residues. CDR3 loop: CASSQGTGDSPLHF. Here the CDR3 DNA reads TGTGCCAGCAGCCAAGGGACAGGGGATTCACCCCTCCACTTT. Using reference TRBV3-1 and TRBJ1-6 for the parts outside the CDR3, the full variable domain is DTAVSQTPKYLVTQMGNDKSIKCEQNLGHDTMYWYKQDSKKFLKIMFSYNNKELIINETVPNRFSPKSPDKAHLNLHINSLELGDSAVYFCASSQGTGDSPLHFGNGTRLTVT.

The V and J genes are TRBV5-1 and TRBJ2-4, with 10 bases aligning to TRBD1. V gave up 0 bases and J gave up 4 bases; unmatched junction bases: 7. CDR1 is SGHRS and CDR2 is YFSETQ in the germline V gene. CDR3 length: 17 residues. This chain's CDR3 is CASSLGGTDRGKNIQYF. For the CDR3, the DNA is TGCGCCAGCAGCTTGGGGGGAACGGACAGGGGGAAAAACATTCAGTACTTC.

About this clonotype: At one boundary the junction diverges from the germline segment, which might be a read error. V and J are TRBV5-8 and TRBJ2-3; D is ambiguous. Germline values: CDR1 SGHTS, CDR2 YDEGEE. This CDR3 spans 16 amino acids. CDR3: CASSFGGLSATDTQYF. As DNA, the CDR3 is TGTGCCAGCAGCTTCGGTGGGCTGTCTGCCACGGATACTCAGTATTTT. Full variable domain (rest looked up from reference TRBV5-8 and TRBJ2-3): EAGVTQSPTHLIKTRGQQATLRCSPISGHTSVYWYQQALGLGLQFLLWYDEGEERNRGNFPPRFSGRQFPNYSSELNVNALELEDSALYLCASSFGGLSATDTQYFGPGTRLTVL.

With respect to this clonotype: This sequence may be a read error, since a much larger clone differs from it by one base. CDR3 loop: CASSPGTSGSNEQYF. CDR3 DNA: TGTGCCAGCAGCCCGGGGACTAGCGGGAGCAATGAGCAGTACTTC. The V call is TRBV12-3 or TRBV12-4, the J call TRBJ2-4, with 14 bases matching TRBD2. J gave up 13 bases and V 6 bases, and 11 bases lay outside the gene matches. The CDR3 length is 15 residues.

V is TRBV10-1 and J is TRBJ2-5, with D possibly being TRBD2 (7 bases). Near its end, the DNA agrees better with TRBJ2-1, so the J call may be wrong. The length of the CDR3 is 13 residues. Germline loops: CDR1 WNHNN, CDR2 SYGVQD (reference sequence). In DNA form, the CDR3 reads TGCGCCAGCAGCCAGAGGGGGAGGGAGACCCAGTTCTTC. This codes for CASSQRGRETQFF.

Worth noting for this clonotype: The junction shows a germline mismatch at one end, possibly a read error. V gene TRBV6-1 combines with J gene TRBJ2-1; 10 bases map to TRBD2. Per germline, CDR1 MNHNS and CDR2 SASEGT. The CDR3 sequence is 17 residues long. CDR3 in amino acids: CASSELLLAGGSGEQFF. CDR3 coding DNA: TGTGCCAGCAGTGAATTGTTGTTAGCGGGAGGCTCCGGGGAGCAGTTTTTC.

As to this clonotype: One end of the junction fails to match germline, which may point to a read error. The V gene is TRBV27, the J gene TRBJ2-3; D unresolved. The CDR3 has 13 residues. The germline CDR1 and CDR2 sequences are MNHEY and SMNVEV (reference sequence). This chain's CDR3 is CATGPSATNTQYF. For the CDR3, the DNA is TGCGCCACGGGTCCGTCTGCCACAAATACTCAGTATTTC.

A remark on this clonotype: The junction differs from germline at one of its ends, possibly a read error. The chain joins TRBV11-2 to TRBJ2-5; 8 bases align to TRBD2. The CDR3 is made up of 15 amino acids. Germline CDR1 reads SGHAT; CDR2 reads FQNNGV. The DNA for the CDR3 is TGTGCCGGGGGGTTCGGGGGGGGGCCTGAAGAGACGCAGTACTTT. Its protein is CAGGFGGGPEETQYF. Using reference TRBV11-2 and TRBJ2-5 for the parts outside the CDR3, the full variable domain is EAGVAQSPRYKIIEKRQSVAFWCNPISGHATLYWYQQILGQGPKLLIQFQNNGVVDDSQLPKDRFSAERLKGVDSTLKIQPAKLEDSAVYLCAGGFGGGPEETQYFGPGTRLLVL.

At least ten counts were recorded for this clonotype. A single base separates this from a much larger clone, so it may be a read error. The rearrangement joins TRBV12-3 or TRBV12-4 to TRBJ2-1; D may correspond to TRBD1 or TRBD2 (7 bases each). The tail of the sequence fits TRBJ2-7 better, so the J call may be wrong. The CDR3 extends over 15 amino acids. CDR3 nucleotides: TGTGCCAGCAGTTTCAGGGGGGGGGGAGACAATGAGCAGTACTTC. Amino acid sequence: CASSFRGGGDNEQYF.

This clonotype has only a few counts. This chain uses TRBV4-2 with TRBJ2-7; 9 nucleotides agree with TRBD2. The V segment lost 2 bases and the J segment 3 bases; nucleotides outside the gene matches: 8. The CDR3 is 16 residues long. From germline, CDR1 is LGHNA and CDR2 YNFKEQ. The CDR3 loop is CASSQSETSGNYEQYF. DNA of the CDR3: TGTGCCAGCAGCCAATCTGAGACTAGCGGAAACTACGAGCAGTACTTC.

The count of this clonotype is one. The junction departs from germline at one end; a sequencing error may be responsible. The CDR3 protein is CASRLHVSTSTETQYF. The DNA of the CDR3 is TGTGCCAGCAGGTTGCATGTATCCACTAGCACAGAGACGCAGTATTTT. This chain links TRBV5-4 with TRBJ2-3; TRBD2 is a possible D gene (6 bases). Germline V gene sequence: CDR1 SGHNT, CDR2 YYREEE (reference sequence). The CDR3 has 16 amino acids.

This clonotype was seen ten or more times. The chain joins TRBV12-3 or TRBV12-4 to TRBJ2-6; possibly TRBD2 for D (6 bases). V was shortened by 3 bases and J by 2 bases, with 11 bases between the two germline ends. CDR3 length equals 16 residues. In DNA, the CDR3 is TGTGCCAGCAGTTTTAGGGGCGGGACTGGGGCCAACGTCCTGACTTTC. Amino acids: CASSFRGGTGANVLTF.

This clonotype was counted only a few times. The V gene is TRBV20-1, the J gene TRBJ2-1; 7 bases align to TRBD2. The CDR3 is made up of 15 amino acids. The germline V gene has CDR1 DFQATT and CDR2 SNEGSKA (reference sequence). V shed 0 bases and J 3 bases; nucleotides not matched to a gene: 5. The CDR3 sequence: CSAREPSGYYNEQFF. CDR3 nucleotides: TGCAGTGCTAGAGAGCCTAGCGGATACTACAATGAGCAGTTCTTC.

Comment on this clonotype: Because it lacks the conserved phenylalanine or tryptophan at the end, this CDR3 is likely a read error. It is unclear where the CDR3 begins or ends on the DNA, so no DNA is shown, and the CDR3 is as TCRdb lists it. J is TRBJ2-5 and V is TRBV7-6; the D segment call TRBD1 is taken from the table without a DNA check. The CDR3 has 17 amino acids, counting both end residues. Germline CDR1 SGHVS, CDR2 FNYEAQ. CDR3 protein: CASSGAGGPLVGETQYS.

V usage is TRBV6-1 and J usage is TRBJ2-5; no clear D. The closer fit of TRBJ2-1 to the DNA end suggests the J call may be wrong. Germline V CDR1 and CDR2: MNHNS, SASEGT. This CDR3 region has 15 residues. In nucleotides, the CDR3 is TGTGCCAGCTCTCCGGCCCCGAGCTCCTACAATGAGCAGTTCTTC. As protein: CASSPAPSSYNEQFF.

The chain links TRBV6-1 to TRBJ1-6; D is undetermined. With 2 bases removed from V and 7 bases from J, the gap between germline ends came to 12 bases. Germline CDR1 and CDR2: MNHNS and SASEGT. There are 15 residues in the CDR3. The DNA of the CDR3 is TGTGCCAGCAGTGAATTGACACTAGCAAATTCACCCCTCCACTTT. This codes for CASSELTLANSPLHF.

There are many counts of this clonotype. The chain uses TRBV4-3 and TRBJ2-2; D not resolved. CDR3 length equals 14 residues. CDR1 and CDR2 from the germline V gene are LGHNA and YSLEER. V was clipped by 2 bases and J by 2 bases, with 6 bases between them. Written as DNA, the CDR3 is TGCGCCAGCAGCCAATCCAGTAACACCGGGGAGCTGTTTTTT. Translation gives CASSQSSNTGELFF.

The rearrangement uses TRBV7-3 and TRBJ2-4; D may be TRBD1 or TRBD2 (6 bases each). The DNA end is a closer match to TRBJ2-5, so the J assignment may be wrong. CDR1 SGHTA and CDR2 FQGTGA come from the germline V gene. This CDR3 has 16 residues. CDR3 DNA: TGTGCCAGCGTGGGACACGGGGGTGGGGGCCACGGGACCCAGTACTTC. Translation: CASVGHGGGGHGTQYF.

This chain links TRBV7-2 with TRBJ2-3; weak D call: TRBD2 (6 bases). The germline CDR1 and CDR2 sequences are SGHTA and FQGNSA. Deletions cut 3 bases from V and 4 bases from J, with 11 bases between. CDR3 size: 14 residues. This CDR3 is CASSFAGTADTQYF. The CDR3 bases are TGTGCCAGCAGCTTCGCGGGAACGGCAGATACGCAGTATTTT.

The genes are TRBV5-4 and TRBJ2-3; 9 bases map to TRBD2. J lost 1 base, V lost 0 bases, and 3 bases had no gene match. This CDR3 spans 16 amino acids. Germline V gives CDR1 SGHNT, CDR2 YYREEE (reference sequence). The CDR3 DNA reads TGTGCCAGCAGCTTGGTCGCTAGCGGGGGCACAGATACGCAGTATTTT. It yields the protein CASSLVASGGTDTQYF.

The chain couples TRBV6-1 to TRBJ2-1; D perhaps matches TRBD2 (6 bases). The end of the DNA is better explained by TRBJ2-7, so the J call may be wrong. Germline V gene lookup returns CDR1 MNHNS and CDR2 SASEGT. There are 14 residues in the CDR3. CDR3 DNA: TGTGCCAGCAGACCGGGACGGAGGGCTGAAGAGCAGTACTTC. This encodes CASRPGRRAEEQYF.

The V gene is TRBV7-2, the J gene TRBJ2-3; no clear D gene. The CDR3 is 14 amino acids. V shed 11 bases and J shed 9 bases, with 24 bases lying between them. Germline V gives CDR1 SGHTA, CDR2 FQGNSA. DNA for the CDR3: TGTGCCGGCACCTGCGTCGGTAGCAAAGAGACGCAGTATTTT. Protein: CAGTCVGSKETQYF.

The sample holds many counts of this clonotype. The V call is TRBV7-8, the J call TRBJ2-1; the D call may be TRBD1 or TRBD2 (5 bases each). The closer fit of TRBJ2-7 to the DNA end suggests the J call may be wrong. The CDR3 length is 11 residues. The V gene's germline CDR1 is SGHVS and CDR2 FQNEAQ. Here the CDR3 reads CASSWGYEQYF. Written as DNA, the CDR3 is TGTGCCAGCAGCTGGGGGTACGAGCAGTACTTC.

This clonotype rates as medium-sized (0.01 to 0.1%). The gene calls are TRBV6-5 and TRBJ2-1, with D hard to call. Trimming shortened V by 4 bases and J by 10 bases, and 11 bases separated the two germline ends. Germline CDR1 reads MNHEY; CDR2 reads SVGAGI. The CDR3 sequence is 12 residues long. This CDR3 is CASSWERREQFF. CDR3 coding DNA: TGTGCCAGCAGTTGGGAACGACGCGAGCAGTTCTTC.

This clonotype was seen a single time. The final CDR3 position lacks the conserved phenylalanine or tryptophan, pointing to a likely read error. The DNA is omitted, as the CDR3 cannot be located on it reliably, and the CDR3 follows TCRdb's listing. V usage is TRBV6-1 and J usage is TRBJ2-5; TRBD1 is the table's D call and was not checked against the DNA. Both ends counted, the CDR3 spans 14 residues. Germline V gene lookup returns CDR1 MNHNS and CDR2 SASEGT. The chain's CDR3 is CASSGSGPRATQYS.

By frequency in the sample, this clonotype is medium-sized. The chain uses TRBV7-9 and TRBJ2-1; no reliable D call. From germline, CDR1 is SEHNR and CDR2 FQNEAQ (reference sequence). CDR3 length: 11 amino acids. The V end was cut by 1 base, the J end by 8 bases, with 3 bases between. The CDR3, as DNA: TGTGCCAGCAGCTTAGTGGATGAGCAGTTCTTC. The encoded protein is CASSLVDEQFF.

Many counts were recorded for this clonotype. The chain is built from TRBV10-3 and TRBJ2-5, with 10 bases aligning to TRBD1. The V gene's germline CDR1 is ENHRY and CDR2 SYGVKD. This CDR3 has 12 amino acids. Trimming took 8 bases from V and 4 from J; bases not matched to a gene: 1. The CDR3 sequence: CAIRDRGETQYF. The CDR3 DNA follows: TGTGCCATCCGGGACAGGGGAGAGACCCAGTACTTC.

This chain connects TRBV6-1 to TRBJ1-3; TRBD1 aligns across 9 bases. Trimming at V came to 5 bases and at J to 4 bases, leaving 3 bases not matched to a gene. The CDR3 loop spans 14 amino acids. From germline, CDR1 is MNHNS and CDR2 SASEGT. The CDR3 loop reads CASSRTGEGNTIYF. CDR3 DNA sequence: TGTGCCAGCAGTCGGACAGGGGAGGGAAACACCATATATTTT.